The subject of this entry is one TCR beta chain. Preparation of the TCRbeta library used unique molecular identifiers. From the PCR reads, TCRdb called clonotypes with MiXCR, one entry per CDR3 protein. The repertoire has a few hundred thousand distinct CDR3 sequences, 20% to 30% of them found once; the top ten carry around a third. V lost 6 bases and J lost 7, with 18 bases in between. The CDR3 is 14 amino acids. CDR1 is SQVTM, CDR2 ANQGSEA, per germline. This entry comes from a study of T-cell reconstitution after alpha-beta-depleted transplantation in children. The sequence derives from a boy younger than two with Wiskott-Aldrich syndrome, due to receive a stem cell transplant. The sequencing used PBMCs, collected before TCRalphabeta/CD19-depleted stem cell transplant. The rearrangement joins TRBV29-1 to TRBJ1-4, with TRBD1 as a possible D gene (5 bases). The CDR3 DNA is TGCAGCGTGAGGGGACTTCTAAGGGGTGAAAAACTGTTTTTT. Its translation: CSVRGLLRGEKLFF.